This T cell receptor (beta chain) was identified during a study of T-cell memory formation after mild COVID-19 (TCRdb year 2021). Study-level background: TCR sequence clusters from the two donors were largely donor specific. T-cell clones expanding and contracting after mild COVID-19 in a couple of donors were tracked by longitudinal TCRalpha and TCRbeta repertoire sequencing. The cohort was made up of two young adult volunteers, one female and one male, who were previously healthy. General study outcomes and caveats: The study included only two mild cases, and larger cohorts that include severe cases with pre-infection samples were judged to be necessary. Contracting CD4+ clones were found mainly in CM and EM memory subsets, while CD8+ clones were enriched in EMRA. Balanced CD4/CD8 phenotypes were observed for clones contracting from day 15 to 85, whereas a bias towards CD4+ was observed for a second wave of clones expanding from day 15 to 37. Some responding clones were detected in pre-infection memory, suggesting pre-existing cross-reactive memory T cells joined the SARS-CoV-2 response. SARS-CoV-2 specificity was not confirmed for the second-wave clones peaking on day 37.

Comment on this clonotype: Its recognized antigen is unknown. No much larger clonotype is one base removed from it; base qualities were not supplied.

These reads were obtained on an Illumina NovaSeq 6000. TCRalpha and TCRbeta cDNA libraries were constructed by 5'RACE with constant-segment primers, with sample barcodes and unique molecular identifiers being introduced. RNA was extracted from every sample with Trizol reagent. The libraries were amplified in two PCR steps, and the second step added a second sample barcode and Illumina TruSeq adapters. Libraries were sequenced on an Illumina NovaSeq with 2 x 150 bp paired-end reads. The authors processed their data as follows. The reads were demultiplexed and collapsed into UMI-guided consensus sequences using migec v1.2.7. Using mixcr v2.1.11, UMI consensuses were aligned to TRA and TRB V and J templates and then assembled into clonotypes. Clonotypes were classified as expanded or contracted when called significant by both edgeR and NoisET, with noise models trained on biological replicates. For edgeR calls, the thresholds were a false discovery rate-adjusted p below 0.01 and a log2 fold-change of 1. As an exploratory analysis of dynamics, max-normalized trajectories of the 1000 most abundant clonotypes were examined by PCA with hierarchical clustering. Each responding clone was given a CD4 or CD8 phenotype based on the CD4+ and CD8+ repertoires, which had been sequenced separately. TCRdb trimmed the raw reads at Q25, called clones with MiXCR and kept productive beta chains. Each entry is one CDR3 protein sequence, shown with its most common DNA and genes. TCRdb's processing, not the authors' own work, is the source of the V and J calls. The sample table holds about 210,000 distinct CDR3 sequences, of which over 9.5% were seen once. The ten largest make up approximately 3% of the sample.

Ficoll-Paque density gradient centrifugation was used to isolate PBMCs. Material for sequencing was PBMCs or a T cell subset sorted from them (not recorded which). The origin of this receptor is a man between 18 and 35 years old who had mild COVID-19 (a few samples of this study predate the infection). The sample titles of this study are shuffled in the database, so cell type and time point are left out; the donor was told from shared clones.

The nucleotide sequence reads as follows: TGTGCCAGCAGCTTAGGGTGGAGCACTGAAGCTTTCTTT. This translates into CASSLGWSTEAFF. This sequence uses TRBV7-3 and TRBJ1-1; no D segment can be confidently identified. Reading from cysteine to phenylalanine, the CDR3 counts 13 amino acids. Only the CDR3 DNA stays, 39 bases, in frame from base 1. The trim is 2 bases for V and 4 bases for J, with a gap of 8 bases between the germline ends. The germline V gene gives CDR1 as SGHTA and CDR2 as FQGTGA.